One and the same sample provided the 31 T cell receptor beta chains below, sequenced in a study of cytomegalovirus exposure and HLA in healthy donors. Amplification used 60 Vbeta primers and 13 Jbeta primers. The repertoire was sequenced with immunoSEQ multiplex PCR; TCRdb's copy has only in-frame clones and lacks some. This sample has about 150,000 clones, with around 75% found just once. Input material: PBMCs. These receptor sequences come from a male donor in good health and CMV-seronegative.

The chain's CDR3 is CASSISGGSNYGYTF. In DNA, the CDR3 is TGTGCCAGTAGTATTTCAGGGGGCAGTAACTATGGCTACACCTTC. The rearrangement joins TRBV19 to TRBJ1-2; 8 bases are shared with TRBD1. Germline V gene lookup returns CDR1 LNHDA and CDR2 SQIVND (reference sequence). V lost 3 bases to trimming and J lost 1 base; unmatched junction nucleotides: 4. The CDR3 length is 15 residues. Full variable domain (outside the CDR3, taken from reference TRBV19 and TRBJ1-2): DGGITQSPKYLFRKEGQNVTLSCEQNLNHDAMYWYRQDPGQGLRLIYYSQIVNDFQKGDIAEGYSVSREKKESFPLTVTSAQKNPTAFYLCASSISGGSNYGYTFGSGTRLTVV.

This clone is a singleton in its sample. DNA of the CDR3: TGTGCCAGCAGCTTAGGTCGGGGAGATCAGCCCCAGCATTTT. This translates into CASSLGRGDQPQHF. V is TRBV7-8 and J is TRBJ1-5; unclear D gene. Trimming stripped 1 base from V and 5 bases from J, with 9 bases between. Looked up from germline, CDR1 is SGHVS and CDR2 is FQNEAQ. This CDR3 is built from 14 residues.

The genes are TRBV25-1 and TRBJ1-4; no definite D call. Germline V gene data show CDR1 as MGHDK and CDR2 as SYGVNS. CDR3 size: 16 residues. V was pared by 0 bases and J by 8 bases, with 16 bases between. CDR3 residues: CASSEYRQTPYEKLFF. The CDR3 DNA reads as TGTGCCAGCAGTGAATATAGGCAGACTCCTTACGAAAAACTGTTTTTT.

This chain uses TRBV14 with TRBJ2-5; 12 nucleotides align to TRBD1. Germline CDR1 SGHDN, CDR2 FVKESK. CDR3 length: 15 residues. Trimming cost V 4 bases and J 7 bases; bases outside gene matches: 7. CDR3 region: CASSPPGQGARTQYF. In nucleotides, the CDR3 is TGTGCCAGCAGCCCGCCGGGACAGGGGGCTAGGACCCAGTACTTC.

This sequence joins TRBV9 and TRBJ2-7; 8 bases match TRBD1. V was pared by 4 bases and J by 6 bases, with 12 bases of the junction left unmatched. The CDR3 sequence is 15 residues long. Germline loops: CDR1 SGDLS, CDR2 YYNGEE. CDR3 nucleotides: TGTGCCAGCAGCCCCCGACAGGGGAAGGGAGGCGAGCAGTACTTC. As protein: CASSPRQGKGGEQYF. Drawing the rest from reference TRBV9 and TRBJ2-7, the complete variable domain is DSGVTQTPKHLITATGQRVTLRCSPRSGDLSVYWYQQSLDQGLQFLIQYYNGEERAKGNILERFSAQQFPDLHSELNLSSLELGDSALYFCASSPRQGKGGEQYFGPGTRLTVT.

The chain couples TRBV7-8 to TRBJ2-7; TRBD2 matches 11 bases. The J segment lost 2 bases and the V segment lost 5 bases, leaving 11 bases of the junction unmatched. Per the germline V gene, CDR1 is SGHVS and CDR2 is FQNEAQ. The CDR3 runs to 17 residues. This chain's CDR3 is CASSRLPGLAEAYEQYF. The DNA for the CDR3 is TGTGCCAGCAGCCGCCTCCCGGGACTAGCGGAGGCCTACGAGCAGTACTTC.

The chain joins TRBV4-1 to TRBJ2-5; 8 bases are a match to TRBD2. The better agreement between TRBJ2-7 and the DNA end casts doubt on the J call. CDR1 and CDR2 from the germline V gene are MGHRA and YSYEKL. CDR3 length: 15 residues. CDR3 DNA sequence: TGCGCCAGCAGCTCCCCCGGGAGGGACTTCTACGAGCAGTACTTC. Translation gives CASSSPGRDFYEQYF.

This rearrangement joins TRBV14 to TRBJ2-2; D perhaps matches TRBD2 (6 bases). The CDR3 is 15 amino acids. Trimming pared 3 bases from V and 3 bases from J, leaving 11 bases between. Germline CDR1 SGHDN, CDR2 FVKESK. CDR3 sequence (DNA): TGTGCCAGCAGCCAGGCCGGGACTTACACCGGGGAGCTGTTTTTT. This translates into CASSQAGTYTGELFF. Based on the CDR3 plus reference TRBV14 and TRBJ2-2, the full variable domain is EAGVTQFPSHSVIEKGQTVTLRCDPISGHDNLYWYRRVMGKEIKFLLHFVKESKQDESGMPNNRFLAERTGGTYSTLKVQPAELEDSGVYFCASSQAGTYTGELFFGEGSRLTVL.

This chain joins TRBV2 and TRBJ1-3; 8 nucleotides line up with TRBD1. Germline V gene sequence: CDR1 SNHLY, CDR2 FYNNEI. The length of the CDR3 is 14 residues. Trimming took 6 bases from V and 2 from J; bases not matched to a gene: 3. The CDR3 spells CASRWTGPGNTIYF. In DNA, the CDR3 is TGTGCCAGCAGATGGACAGGGCCTGGAAACACCATATATTTT.

CDR3 nucleotide sequence: TGTGCCTGGAGAACGGGGGGGACAGTGAACACTGAAGCTTTCTTT. Its translation is CAWRTGGTVNTEAFF. The gene calls are TRBV30 and TRBJ1-1, with 7 bases that match TRBD1. This CDR3 is built from 15 residues. The J segment lost 0 bases and the V segment lost 3 bases, leaving 7 bases of the junction unmatched. Germline V gene data show CDR1 as GTSNPN and CDR2 as SVGIG (reference sequence).

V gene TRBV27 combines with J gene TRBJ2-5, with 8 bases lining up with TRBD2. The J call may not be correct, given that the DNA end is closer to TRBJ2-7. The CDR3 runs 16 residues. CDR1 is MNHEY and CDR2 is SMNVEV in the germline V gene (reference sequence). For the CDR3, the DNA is TGTGCCAGCAGTTTACTGGCGGGGGGTAGCATCTACGAGCAGTACTTC. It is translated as CASSLLAGGSIYEQYF.

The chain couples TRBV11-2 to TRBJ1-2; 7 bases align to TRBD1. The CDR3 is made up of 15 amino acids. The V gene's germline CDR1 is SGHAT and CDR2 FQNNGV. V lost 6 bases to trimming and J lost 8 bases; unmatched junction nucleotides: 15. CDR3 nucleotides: TGTGCCAGCAGTCTAGCAGGCGACAGGGTCCGGGGCTACACCTTC. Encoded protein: CASSLAGDRVRGYTF. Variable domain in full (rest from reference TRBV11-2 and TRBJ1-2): EAGVAQSPRYKIIEKRQSVAFWCNPISGHATLYWYQQILGQGPKLLIQFQNNGVVDDSQLPKDRFSAERLKGVDSTLKIQPAKLEDSAVYLCASSLAGDRVRGYTFGSGTRLTVV.

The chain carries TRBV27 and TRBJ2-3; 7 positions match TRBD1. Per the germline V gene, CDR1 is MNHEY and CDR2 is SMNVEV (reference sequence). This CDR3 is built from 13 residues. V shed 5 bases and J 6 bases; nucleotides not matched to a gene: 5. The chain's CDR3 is CASSPGTADTQYF. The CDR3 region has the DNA TGTGCCAGCAGTCCGGGGACAGCGGATACGCAGTATTTT.

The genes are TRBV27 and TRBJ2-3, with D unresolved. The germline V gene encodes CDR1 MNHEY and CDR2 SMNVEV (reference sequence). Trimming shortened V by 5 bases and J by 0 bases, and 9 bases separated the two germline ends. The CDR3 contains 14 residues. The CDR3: CASSPIASTDTQYF. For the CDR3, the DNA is TGTGCCAGCAGTCCAATAGCTAGCACAGATACGCAGTATTTT.

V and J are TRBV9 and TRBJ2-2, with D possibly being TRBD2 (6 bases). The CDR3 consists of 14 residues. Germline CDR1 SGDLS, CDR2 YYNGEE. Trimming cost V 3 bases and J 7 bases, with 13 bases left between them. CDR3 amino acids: CASSDPGEDGELFF. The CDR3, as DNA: TGTGCCAGCAGCGATCCCGGGGAGGACGGGGAGCTGTTTTTT.

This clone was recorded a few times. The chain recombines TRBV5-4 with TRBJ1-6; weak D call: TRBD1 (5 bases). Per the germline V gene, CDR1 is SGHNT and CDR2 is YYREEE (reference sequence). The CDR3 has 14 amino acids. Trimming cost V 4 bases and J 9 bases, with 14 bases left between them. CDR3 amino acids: CASSPAREGSPLHF. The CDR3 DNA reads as TGTGCCAGCAGCCCGGCCAGGGAGGGTTCACCCCTCCACTTT.

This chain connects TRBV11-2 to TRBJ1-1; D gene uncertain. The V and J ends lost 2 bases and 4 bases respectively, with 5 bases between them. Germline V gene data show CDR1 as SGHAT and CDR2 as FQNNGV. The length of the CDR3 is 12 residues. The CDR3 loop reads CASSLPGTEAFF. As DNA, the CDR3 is TGTGCCAGCAGCTTACCGGGCACTGAAGCTTTCTTT.

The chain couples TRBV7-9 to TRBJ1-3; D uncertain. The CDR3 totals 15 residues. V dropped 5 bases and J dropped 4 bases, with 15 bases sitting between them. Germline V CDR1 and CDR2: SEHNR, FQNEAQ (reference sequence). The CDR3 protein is CASSPPLGRGNTIYF. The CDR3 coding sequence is TGTGCCAGCAGCCCCCCGCTGGGGAGGGGAAACACCATATATTTT.

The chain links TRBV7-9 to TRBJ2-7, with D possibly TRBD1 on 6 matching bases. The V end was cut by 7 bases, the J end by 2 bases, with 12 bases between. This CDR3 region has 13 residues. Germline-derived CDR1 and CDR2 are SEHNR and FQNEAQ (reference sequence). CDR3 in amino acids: CASTRQEPYEQYF. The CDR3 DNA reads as TGTGCCAGCACCCGACAGGAGCCCTACGAGCAGTACTTC.

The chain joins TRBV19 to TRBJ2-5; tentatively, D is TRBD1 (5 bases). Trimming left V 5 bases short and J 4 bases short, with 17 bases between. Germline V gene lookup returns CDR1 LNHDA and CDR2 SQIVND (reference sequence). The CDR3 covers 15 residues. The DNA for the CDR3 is TGTGCCAGTAGTTCGGCAGGGCTGCTCGGAGAGACCCAGTACTTC. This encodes CASSSAGLLGETQYF.

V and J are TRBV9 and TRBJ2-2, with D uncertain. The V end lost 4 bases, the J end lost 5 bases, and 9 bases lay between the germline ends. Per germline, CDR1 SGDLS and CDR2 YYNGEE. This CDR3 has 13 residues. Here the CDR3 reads CASSQRATGELFF. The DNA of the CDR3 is TGTGCCAGCAGCCAACGAGCGACCGGGGAGCTGTTTTTT. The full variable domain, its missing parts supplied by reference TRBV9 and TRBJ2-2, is DSGVTQTPKHLITATGQRVTLRCSPRSGDLSVYWYQQSLDQGLQFLIQYYNGEERAKGNILERFSAQQFPDLHSELNLSSLELGDSALYFCASSQRATGELFFGEGSRLTVL.

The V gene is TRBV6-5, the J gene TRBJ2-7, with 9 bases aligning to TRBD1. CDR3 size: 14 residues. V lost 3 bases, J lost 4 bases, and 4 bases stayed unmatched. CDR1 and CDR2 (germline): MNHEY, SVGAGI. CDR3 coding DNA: TGTGCCAGCAGTTATGGGACAGGGAAATACGAGCAGTACTTC. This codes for CASSYGTGKYEQYF.

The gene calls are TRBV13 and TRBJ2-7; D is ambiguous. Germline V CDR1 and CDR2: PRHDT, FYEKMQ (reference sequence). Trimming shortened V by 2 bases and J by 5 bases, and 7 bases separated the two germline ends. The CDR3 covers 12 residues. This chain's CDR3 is CASSLLPDEQYF. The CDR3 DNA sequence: TGTGCCAGCAGCTTACTCCCAGACGAGCAGTACTTC.

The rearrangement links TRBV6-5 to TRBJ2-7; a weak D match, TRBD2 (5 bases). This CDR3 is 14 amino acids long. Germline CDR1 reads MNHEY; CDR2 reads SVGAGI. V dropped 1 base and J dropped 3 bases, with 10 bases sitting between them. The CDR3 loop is CASSYLGAYYEQYF. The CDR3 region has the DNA TGTGCCAGCAGTTACTTGGGAGCCTACTACGAGCAGTACTTC.

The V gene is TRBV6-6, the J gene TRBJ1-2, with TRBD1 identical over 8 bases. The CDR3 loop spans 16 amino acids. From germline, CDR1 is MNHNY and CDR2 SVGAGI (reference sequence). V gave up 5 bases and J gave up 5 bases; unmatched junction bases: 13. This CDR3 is CASSSQGQVLTYGYTF. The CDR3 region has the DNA TGTGCCAGCAGTAGCCAGGGACAGGTACTGACGTATGGCTACACCTTC.

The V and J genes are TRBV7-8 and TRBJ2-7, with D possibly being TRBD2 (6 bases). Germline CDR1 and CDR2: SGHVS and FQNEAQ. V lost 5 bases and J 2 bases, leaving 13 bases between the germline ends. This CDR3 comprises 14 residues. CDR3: CASSPWDSPYEQYF. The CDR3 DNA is TGTGCCAGCAGCCCTTGGGACTCCCCCTACGAGCAGTACTTC.

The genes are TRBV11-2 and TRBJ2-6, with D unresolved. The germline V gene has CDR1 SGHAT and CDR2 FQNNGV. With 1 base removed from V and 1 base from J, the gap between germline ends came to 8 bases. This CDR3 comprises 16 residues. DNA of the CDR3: TGTGCCAGCAGCTTAGCGCTAATGTCTGGGGCCAACGTCCTGACTTTC. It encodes CASSLALMSGANVLTF.

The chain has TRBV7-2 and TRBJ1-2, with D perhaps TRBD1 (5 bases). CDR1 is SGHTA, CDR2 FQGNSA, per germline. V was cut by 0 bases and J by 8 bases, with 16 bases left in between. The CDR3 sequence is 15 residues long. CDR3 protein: CASSLASGREDGYTF. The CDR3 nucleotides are TGTGCCAGCAGCTTAGCATCGGGCAGGGAAGACGGCTACACCTTC.

The DNA of the CDR3 is TGTGCCAGCAGTCCTCAGACTAGCGGTCGAGAGACCCAGTACTTC. Its translation: CASSPQTSGRETQYF. This sequence joins TRBV6-1 and TRBJ2-5, with 9 bases fitting TRBD2. CDR3 size: 15 residues. Germline CDR1 is MNHNS and CDR2 is SASEGT. Germline trimming cut 5 bases from V and 4 bases from J; bases unmatched to any gene: 8.

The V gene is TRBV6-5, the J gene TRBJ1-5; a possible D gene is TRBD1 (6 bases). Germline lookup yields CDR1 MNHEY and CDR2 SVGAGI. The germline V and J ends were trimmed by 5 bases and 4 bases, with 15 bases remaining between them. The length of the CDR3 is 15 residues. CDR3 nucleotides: TGTGCCAGCAGTAAACAGGGACTACCAAATCAGCCCCAGCATTTT. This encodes CASSKQGLPNQPQHF.

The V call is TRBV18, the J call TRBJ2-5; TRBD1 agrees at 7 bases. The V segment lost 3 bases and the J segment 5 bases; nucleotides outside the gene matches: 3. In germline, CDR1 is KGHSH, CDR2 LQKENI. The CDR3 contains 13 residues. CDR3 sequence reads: CASSPTGMETQYF. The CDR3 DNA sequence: TGTGCCAGCTCACCGACAGGGATGGAGACCCAGTACTTC.